The entry below gives a single T cell receptor beta chain sequence along with its context. Its antigen specificity is not known. Base qualities are not provided; no much larger clone lies one nucleotide away. The sample comes from a study of technical replicates of blood from several donors (dated by TCRdb to 2016 to 2017). Reading from cysteine to phenylalanine, the CDR3 counts 16 amino acids. Kept here is only the CDR3 DNA, which spans 48 bases and is read in frame from base 1. V trim: 5 bases; J trim: 2 bases; unmatched bases: 13. CDR1 and CDR2, per the germline V gene, are SQVTM and ANQGSEA. The library was built by means of the immunoSEQ multiplex PCR assay. TCRdb took this table from immuneACCESS and kept in-frame rearrangements with V and J called. Such tables lack part of the clones; where checked against another copy, unresolved V genes explain under half of the gap, and the rest is unexplained. This sample holds 45,000 to 55,000 clones; 94% were observed only once. The top ten clones comprise around 0.21% of the sample.

Sequenced sample: T cells isolated from PBMCs. The V and J genes are TRBV29-1 and TRBJ2-5, with 8 bases in between that match TRBD2. The source is a human donor in good health. The CDR3 protein is CSVLLAGSSRQETQYF. The sequence in DNA is TGCAGCGTTCTCCTAGCGGGTTCTTCCCGACAAGAGACCCAGTACTTC.